This T cell receptor (beta chain) was sequenced for a study of tumor-infiltrating lymphocytes in primary liver carcinoma. Germline DNA was also extracted, while the blood RNA originated from unsorted whole blood. This CDR3 is built from 14 residues. The V and J ends lost 2 bases and 2 bases respectively, with 10 bases between them. The germline V gene encodes CDR1 SGHRS and CDR2 YFSETQ. TCR beta cDNA was made from 450 to 600 ng total RNA with a constant-region primer. Three nested multiplex PCR rounds, a slightly modified ARM-PCR, produced the libraries for TCR beta. TRBV1-TRBV30 forward primers paired with a C-beta reverse primer were used in the first two PCR rounds, which ran around 10 cycles each. From the multiplex PCR reads, TCRdb called clonotypes with MiXCR, one entry per CDR3 protein. The profile shows hundreds of thousands of distinct CDR3 sequences, approximately 58% of them singletons.

Sequencing input: peripheral blood. This clonotype was obtained from a woman in her twenties or thirties with primary liver carcinoma and hepatitis B virus infection. The chain is built from TRBV5-1 and TRBJ2-5; D is possibly TRBD1 (6 bases). CDR3 residues: CASSFRDTQETQYF. The CDR3 bases are TGCGCCAGCAGCTTCCGGGACACTCAAGAGACCCAGTACTTC.